These T cell receptor beta chains were read from a single sample in a study of tumor-infiltrating lymphocytes in primary liver carcinoma. Via MiXCR, TCRdb re-called the multiplex PCR reads, giving one row per CDR3 protein. The repertoire has fewer than 70,000 distinct CDR3 sequences, around 64% of them found once; the top ten carry around 57%. The sequencing sample was made of liver tumor tissue from sampling region 2. The receptors shown here come from a man between 40 and 49 years old with primary liver carcinoma and hepatitis B virus infection. Each CDR3 is given with its conserved first and last residue. D genes are given only for firm matches. Size is stated for part of the rows, as once, few or many counts, or as a class when the clone is expanded.

D,size,J,V,CDR3,DNA
TRBD2,.,TRBJ2-3,TRBV4-1,CASSQTIALAAVTDPQYF,TGCGCCAGCAGCCAGACCATTGCCCTAGCGGCAGTCACAGATCCGCAGTATTTT
.,.,TRBJ1-5,TRBV6-2/TRBV6-3,CASRLESYNNQPQHF,TGTGCCAGCAGATTGGAGAGTTATAACAATCAGCCCCAGCATTTT
.,.,TRBJ2-5,TRBV11-2,CASSSKVGETQYF,TGTGCCAGCAGCTCTAAGGTGGGAGAGACCCAGTACTTC
TRBD2,.,TRBJ2-1,TRBV29-1,CSVSGGPHNEQFF,TGCAGCGTTTCGGGAGGGCCCCACAATGAGCAGTTCTTC
TRBD1,.,TRBJ1-2,TRBV28,CVSSLEGAYGYTF,TGTGTCAGCAGTTTGGAGGGGGCTTATGGCTACACCTTC
.,.,TRBJ2-7,TRBV29-1,CSVEGKGSYEQYF,TGCAGCGTTGAAGGAAAAGGGTCCTACGAGCAGTACTTC
TRBD1,.,TRBJ2-5,TRBV11-2,CASSLTAGGSGDTPYF,TGTGCCAGCAGCTTAACGGCAGGGGGCTCGGGGGATACCCCGTACTTC
.,.,TRBJ2-7,TRBV11-2,CACNLETAPNPYEQYF,TGTGCCTGCAACTTAGAGACGGCACCAAATCCCTACGAGCAGTACTTC
.,.,TRBJ2-7,TRBV11-2,CASSLTDTTYEQYF,TGCGCCAGCAGCTTAACTGACACTACCTACGAGCAGTACTTC
.,.,TRBJ1-4,TRBV29-1,CSVWGGSGEILFF,TGCAGCGTATGGGGAGGGTCGGGTGAAATACTGTTTTTT
TRBD2,few,TRBJ2-7,TRBV11-2,CASSLAGTSGLLVYF,TGTGCCAGCAGCTTAGCAGGGACTAGCGGCCTCTTGGTGTACTTC
TRBD1,.,TRBJ2-5,TRBV6-5,CASSYLTGTGRVQEIQHF,TGTGCCAGCAGTTACTTAACCGGGACAGGGAGGGTCCAAGAGATCCAGCACTTC
TRBD2,few,TRBJ2-1,TRBV25-1,CASSETIWTSGINEQFF,TGTGCCAGCAGTGAAACTATTTGGACTAGTGGAATAAATGAGCAGTTCTTC
TRBD1,once,TRBJ2-5,TRBV6-6,CASSYRQGETLYF,TGTGCCAGCAGTTACCGGCAGGGGGAGACCCTGTACTTC
TRBD2,.,TRBJ2-1,TRBV6-5,CASSTRLAGGDYEQSF,TGTGCCAGCAGTACACGACTAGCGGGAGGGGACTATGAACAGTCCTTC
.,once,TRBJ1-3,TRBV11-3,CASSLDVDGNTIYF,TGTGCCAGCAGCTTAGACGTGGATGGAAACACCATATATTTT
.,.,TRBJ1-3,TRBV4-2,CASSRDVSLAGNTIYF,TGTGCCAGCAGCCGGGATGTAAGCCTCGCTGGAAACACCATATATTTT
.,few,TRBJ2-7,TRBV6-2/TRBV6-3,CASGYEVPYKQYF,TGTGCCAGCGGTTACGAGGTACCCTACAAGCAGTACTTC
.,.,TRBJ2-3,TRBV7-8,CASSLWASGSDTQYF,TGTGCCAGCAGCCTATGGGCGAGCGGGTCCGACACGCAGTATTTT
.,many,TRBJ2-2,TRBV5-6,CASSLAGFAAGELFF,TGTGCCAGCAGCTTGGCAGGGTTTGCGGCCGGGGAGCTGTTTTTT
TRBD2,.,TRBJ2-1,TRBV29-1,CSVFMTSGRSNEQFF,TGCAGCGTTTTTATGACTAGCGGGAGGTCGAATGAGCAGTTCTTC
TRBD1,.,TRBJ2-7,TRBV29-1,CSVPVGIGGLGETQYF,TGCAGCGTGCCGGTGGGGATAGGGGGCCTAGGAGAGACCCAATACTTC
.,many,TRBJ2-6,TRBV5-6,CASSPVLGASFSGANVLTF,TGTGCCAGCAGCCCGGTCCTGGGAGCTTCCTTCTCTGGGGCCAACGTCCTGACTTTC
.,once,TRBJ2-1,TRBV28,CASTVSSRPESYEQFF,TGTGCCAGCACAGTATCCTCCAGGCCCGAATCCTATGAGCAGTTCTTC
TRBD2,.,TRBJ2-7,TRBV6-5,CASSYRLAGVSGEQYF,TGTGCCAGCAGTTACAGGCTAGCGGGAGTATCGGGGGAGCAATACTTC
TRBD2,once,TRBJ2-3,TRBV12-3/TRBV12-4,CASSPGLVGGAGTQYF,TGTGCCAGCAGTCCTGGACTAGTGGGAGGAGCAGGTACGCAGTATTTT
.,.,TRBJ1-2,TRBV10-3,CVISMGSQGLRGYTF,TGTGTCATCAGTATGGGGTCACAGGGTTTGCGTGGCTACACCTTC
TRBD1,.,TRBJ2-7,TRBV4-2,CVSSHDRGGHEQYF,TGTGTCAGCAGCCACGATCGAGGGGGCCACGAGCAGTACTTC
.,.,TRBJ2-7,TRBV11-1,CASSLGPVGGSSYEQYF,TGTGCCAGCAGCTTAGGGCCGGTGGGTGGAAGCTCCTACGAGCAGTACTTC
.,few,TRBJ2-5,TRBV11-2,CASSLVPKETQYF,TGTGCCAGCAGCTTAGTTCCGAAAGAGACCCAGTATTTC
TRBD1,once,TRBJ1-6,TRBV4-3,CASSSWDRGRNSPLRF,TGCGCCAGCAGCTCCTGGGACAGAGGAAGGAATTCACCCCTCCGCTTT
.,.,TRBJ2-1,TRBV6-5,CASSYEAVALNEQFF,TGTGCCAGCAGTTACGAGGCGGTAGCCCTCAATGAGCAGTTCTTC
TRBD2,many,TRBJ2-1,TRBV7-8,CASSLLVGWTSGNEQFF,TGTGCCAGCAGCTTGCTCGTAGGTTGGACTAGCGGGAATGAGCAGTTCTTC
TRBD1,.,TRBJ2-7,TRBV11-2,CASRSHSSGTVYEQYF,TGTGCCAGCAGGTCCCACTCTTCCGGGACAGTCTACGAGCAGTACTTC
.,.,TRBJ2-7,TRBV4-1,CASSQDAHLAYERYF,TGCGCCAGCAGCCAAGATGCCCACTTGGCCTACGAGCGGTACTTC
.,.,TRBJ2-3,TRBV6-2/TRBV6-3,CTRSLGSYSNQPQYF,TGTACCAGAAGTTTGGGCAGTTATAGCAATCAGCCCCAGTATTTT
.,.,TRBJ2-7,TRBV6-1,CASSSNYEQYF,TGTGCCAGCAGTTCGAACTACGAGCAGTACTTC
TRBD2,few,TRBJ2-3,TRBV29-1,CSVSGGPVGDTQYF,TGCAGCGTTTCGGGAGGGCCGGTGGGAGATACGCAGTATTTT
.,.,TRBJ2-1,TRBV29-1,CSVEDPGRSSYNEQFF,TGCAGCGTTGAAGATCCAGGCCGGAGCTCCTACAATGAGCAGTTCTTC
.,.,TRBJ2-3,TRBV29-1,CSIALARFTDTQYF,TGCAGCATTGCCCTAGCGAGATTCACAGATACACAGTATTTT
.,.,TRBJ2-7,TRBV12-5,CVGEGTGSYEQYF,TGTGTCGGTGAGGGGACCGGTTCCTACGAGCAGTACTTC
TRBD1,.,TRBJ1-1,TRBV6-2/TRBV6-3,CASWTGAAEAYF,TGTGCCAGCTGGACAGGGGCGGCTGAAGCTTACTTT
.,.,TRBJ2-4,TRBV12-3/TRBV12-4,CASSLRGCENIQNF,TGTGCCAGCAGTCTAAGGGGGTGCGAGAACATTCAGAACTTC
.,.,TRBJ2-6,TRBV4-3,CASSQWFGVNVLTF,TGCGCCAGCAGCCAGTGGTTCGGGGTCAACGTCCTGACTTTC
.,many,TRBJ2-1,TRBV29-1,CSVVLADNEQFF,TGCAGCGTTGTACTAGCCGACAATGAGCAGTTCTTC
.,many,TRBJ2-7,TRBV28,CASSLLGSGSSYEQYF,TGTGCCAGCAGTTTATTGGGCAGCGGCAGCTCCTACGAGCAGTACTTC
.,.,TRBJ1-5,TRBV12-3/TRBV12-4,CANSLDGGNQPQHF,TGTGCCAACAGTTTAGATGGGGGCAATCAGCCCCAGCATTTT
TRBD2,.,TRBJ2-4,TRBV11-1,CASSFPATSGTENIQYF,TGTGCCAGCAGCTTTCCTGCGACTAGCGGGACCGAAAACATTCAGTACTTC
TRBD1,.,TRBJ1-1,TRBV6-6,CASSTGGTTEVFF,TGTGCCAGTAGCACAGGGGGGACTACTGAAGTTTTCTTT
.,.,TRBJ2-7,TRBV29-1,CSVEQVAGSYEQYF,TGCAGCGTAGAACAGGTGGCTGGCTCCTACGAGCAGTACTTC
TRBD1,.,TRBJ1-5,TRBV6-6,CASTPTGGDNQPQHF,TGTGCCAGCACCCCGACAGGGGGGGACAATCAGCCCCAGCATTTT
TRBD1,few,TRBJ1-5,TRBV6-1,CASSGRQGISNQPQHF,TGTGCCAGCAGTGGGCGACAGGGAATTAGCAATCAGCCCCAGCATTTT
TRBD1,.,TRBJ2-3,TRBV10-3,CAISTGRGRTDTQYF,TGTGCCATCAGTACTGGCAGGGGGCGCACAGATACGCAGTATTTT
TRBD2,.,TRBJ2-1,TRBV13,CANRPQTSGGISYNEQFF,TGTGCCAACAGGCCCCAGACTAGCGGAGGGATCTCCTACAATGAGCAGTTCTTC
.,.,TRBJ2-3,TRBV10-3,CALSEFPDTQYF,TGTGCCCTCAGCGAGTTCCCAGATACGCAGTATTTT